One sample yielded the 11 T cell receptor beta chains listed below, sequenced in a study of OX40 agonist ivuxolimab in advanced cancers. Library preparation used the immunoSEQ multiplex PCR assay. TCRdb stores this immuneACCESS table with in-frame sequences only. Part of the clones is absent; in the studies checked, under half of the shortfall reflects unresolved V genes, and no reason is known for the rest. Within this sample are some 70,000 clones, with 75% to 90% of them counted one time only. The ten biggest clones cover under 2.5% of the sample. This specimen was CD4+ or CD8+ T cells sorted from blood, taken in a trial of the OX40 agonist ivuxolimab. Every receptor here comes from an adult with an advanced solid tumor such as melanoma, head and neck, liver or kidney cancer.

This chain uses TRBV5-6 with TRBJ1-1; D is unclear. Trimming pared 1 base from V and 1 base from J, leaving 11 bases between. Germline CDR1 and CDR2: SGHDT and YYEEEE. The CDR3 spans 15 residues. The CDR3 is CASSLFVAGNTEAFF. The CDR3 coding sequence is TGTGCCAGCAGCTTGTTCGTAGCAGGGAACACTGAAGCTTTCTTT. Together with reference TRBV5-6 and TRBJ1-1, the CDR3 gives the full variable domain: DAGVTQSPTHLIKTRGQQVTLRCSPKSGHDTVSWYQQALGQGPQFIFQYYEEEERQRGNFPDRFSGHQFPNYSSELNVNALLLGDSALYLCASSLFVAGNTEAFFGQGTRLTVV.

The V and J genes are TRBV19 and TRBJ1-5; TRBD1 matches at 7 bases. The ends lost 3 bases at V and 2 bases at J; junction bases unmatched: 10. The CDR3 spans 17 residues. From germline, CDR1 is LNHDA and CDR2 SQIVND (reference sequence). DNA for the CDR3: TGTGCCAGTAGTATTCCCGACAGGGCGGGGGGCAATCAGCCCCAGCATTTT. Translation: CASSIPDRAGGNQPQHF.

The chain combines TRBV5-4 with TRBJ2-1; maybe TRBD2 (5 bases). The CDR3 is 14 amino acids. CDR1 is SGHNT and CDR2 is YYREEE in the germline V gene (reference sequence). V lost 2 bases to trimming and J lost 3 bases, with 9 bases between them. The CDR3: CASSLQRFYNEQFF. For the CDR3, the DNA is TGTGCCAGCAGCTTACAGCGGTTCTACAATGAGCAGTTCTTC.

The V call is TRBV28, the J call TRBJ2-1; 12 nucleotides match TRBD2. Germline CDR1 reads MDHEN; CDR2 reads SYDVKM. The CDR3 is 16 residues long. Trimming cost V 5 bases and J 5 bases; bases outside gene matches: 7. The DNA for the CDR3 is TGTGCCAGCAGTACTGCTAGCGGGAGGGATGACAATGAGCAGTTCTTC. Protein sequence: CASSTASGRDDNEQFF.

V is TRBV7-8 and J is TRBJ2-7, with TRBD1 identical over 10 bases. CDR1 and CDR2 (germline): SGHVS, FQNEAQ. The CDR3 is made up of 17 amino acids. V dropped 1 base and J dropped 2; count of bases not matched to a gene: 8. DNA for the CDR3: TGTGCCAGCAGCTTAGTGGCCGTGACAGGGGGCACCTACGAGCAGTACTTC. Translation gives CASSLVAVTGGTYEQYF.

V usage is TRBV30 and J usage is TRBJ2-5; D is undetermined. CDR1 and CDR2 (germline): GTSNPN, SVGIG (reference sequence). Trimming shortened V by 2 bases and J by 3 bases, and 4 bases separated the two germline ends. CDR3 length equals 11 residues. DNA for the CDR3: TGTGCCTGGAGTCCTAAAGAGACCCAGTACTTC. This codes for CAWSPKETQYF.

This sequence joins TRBV10-3 and TRBJ2-7; no definite D call. The CDR3 totals 15 residues. Trimming pared 6 bases from V and 5 bases from J, leaving 20 bases between. Per the germline V gene, CDR1 is ENHRY and CDR2 is SYGVKD. The CDR3 is CAIRPGGPSTDEQYF. CDR3 sequence (DNA): TGTGCCATCAGGCCCGGCGGTCCTAGTACCGACGAGCAGTACTTC.

This chain uses TRBV6-1 with TRBJ2-7; no definite D call. V lost 3 bases and J 0 bases, leaving 12 bases between the germline ends. The CDR3 loop spans 15 amino acids. Germline V CDR1 and CDR2: MNHNS, SASEGT. For the CDR3, the DNA is TGTGCCAGCAGTGATGCATTCCCGCCCTCCTACGAGCAGTACTTC. As protein: CASSDAFPPSYEQYF.

The CDR3 sequence: CASSPSPGVNEQFF. The CDR3 nucleotides are TGCGCCAGCAGCCCGTCCCCGGGTGTCAATGAGCAGTTCTTC. The chain couples TRBV5-1 to TRBJ2-1; D not resolved. Germline V gene sequence: CDR1 SGHRS, CDR2 YFSETQ. The CDR3 is 14 residues long. Trimming removed 4 bases at V and 6 bases at J, with 14 bases between.

The CDR3 coding sequence is TGTGCCAGCAGCTTCGGGGCCTCCAATCAGCCCCAGCATTTT. It translates to CASSFGASNQPQHF. This chain connects TRBV5-5 to TRBJ1-5, with D possibly TRBD1 on 5 matching bases. From germline, CDR1 is SGHKS and CDR2 YYEKEE (reference sequence). The ends were cut back, 2 bases at V and 3 bases at J, with 9 bases in the middle. This CDR3 comprises 14 residues.

This chain connects TRBV19 to TRBJ2-7; TRBD1 matches 10 bases. The CDR3 loop spans 16 amino acids. In germline, CDR1 is LNHDA, CDR2 SQIVND (reference sequence). Trimming at V came to 6 bases and at J to 6 bases, leaving 14 bases not matched to a gene. CDR3 amino acids: CASSYRDGTGVGEQYF. Here the CDR3 DNA reads TGTGCCAGTAGCTATAGGGATGGGACAGGGGTAGGCGAGCAGTACTTC. Complete variable domain (other parts from reference TRBV19 and TRBJ2-7): DGGITQSPKYLFRKEGQNVTLSCEQNLNHDAMYWYRQDPGQGLRLIYYSQIVNDFQKGDIAEGYSVSREKKESFPLTVTSAQKNPTAFYLCASSYRDGTGVGEQYFGPGTRLTVT.